Below, one TCR beta chain is given with its context. Terminally differentiated effector memory CD45RA+ cells were left out of the naive CD8 fraction, which was CD45RO-negative and positively selected for CCR7. This sample stems from a study of shared clonotypes between healthy human individuals. The CDR3 totals 14 residues. Germline lookup yields CDR1 SGHRS and CDR2 YFSETQ. V lost 3 bases and J lost 2; bases outside the gene matches: 1. Each cell subset's genomic DNA was divided evenly among several immunoSEQ plates. Sequencing used immunoSEQ multiplex PCR; TCRdb keeps in-frame clones, though not all of them. Among more than 2 million clones listed, 85% to 95% were seen once.

The sequenced sample consisted of naive CD8+ T cells sorted from blood. This chain uses TRBV5-1 with TRBJ1-3, with TRBD1 identical over 8 bases. The TCR was taken from a man aged 18 to 30 in good health. The CDR3, as DNA: TGCGCCAGCAGCTGGACAGGGACTGGAAACACCATATATTTT. It yields the protein CASSWTGTGNTIYF.